This paragraph reports one T cell receptor (beta chain). CDR1 and CDR2 from the germline V gene are ENHRY and SYGVKD. Trimming took off 2 bases at V and 7 bases at J, with 11 bases between the two ends. CDR3 length: 13 amino acids. The data originate from a study of blood T cell repertoires in COVID-19. In the study overall: In each case, the material was cDNA or gDNA derived from T cells, B-cell-depleted T cells, or PBMCs.

The authors' processing: Cell counts per sample came from amplifying reference gene primers. The assay was immunoSEQ multiplex PCR, and TCRdb's table has in-frame clones only and misses some. V and J calls plus clone size are reproduced from that table; the DNA served to infer D and trimming. The repertoire includes under 300,000 clones, roughly 90% of them detected once, and around 0.78% sits in the top ten. Material for sequencing was peripheral blood. The rearrangement links TRBV10-3 to TRBJ1-1; the D gene is possibly TRBD1 (5 bases). The receptor's source is a woman in her 30s with acute or convalescent COVID-19. CDR3 bases: TGTGCCATCAGTGAGACAACCCAGGGTGAAGCTTTCTTT. It codes for CAISETTQGEAFF.